This entry is about one T cell receptor beta chain. The sample comes from a study of blood T cell repertoires in COVID-19. About the research overall: Samples came from the United States, Italy and Spain, spanning acute and convalescent COVID-19. T cells, B-cell-depleted T cells, or PBMCs supplied cDNA or gDNA.

As handled by the study authors: Amplifying reference gene primers gave estimates of nucleated cell counts. Assay used: immunoSEQ multiplex PCR; TCRdb lists only in-frame clones, some missing. The DNA was the basis for D and trimming; V, J and clone size are from that table. The table records about 240,000 clones, about four fifths of them present only once. Input material: peripheral blood. The sequence derives from a woman in her 70s with acute or convalescent COVID-19.

In nucleotides, the CDR3 is TGTGCCAGCAGGTCTAGCACAGATACGCAGTATTTT. It yields the protein CASRSSTDTQYF. The chain has TRBV27 and TRBJ2-3; no reliable D call. The CDR3 has 12 residues. The V end was cut by 6 bases, the J end by 0 bases, with 4 bases between. Looked up from germline, CDR1 is MNHEY and CDR2 is SMNVEV (reference sequence).